This T cell receptor beta chain emerged from a study of blood T cell repertoires in COVID-19. Study-level information: Specimens from acute and convalescent COVID-19 originated in the United States, Italy and Spain.

After removal of 0 bases from V and 6 bases from J, the junction contained 16 bases not matched to a gene. The germline gives CDR1 SGHDN, CDR2 FVKESK. The CDR3 sequence is 18 residues long. Seattle patient enrollment occurred during active infection, with longitudinal follow-up thereafter. Sequencing used immunoSEQ multiplex PCR; TCRdb keeps in-frame clones, though not all of them. This table has 250,000 to 350,000 clones, 85% to 90% appearing once. This receptor was identified in a woman in her forties or fifties with COVID-19, enrolled during active disease. The sequenced sample consisted of peripheral blood. The J gene is TRBJ2-5, the V gene TRBV14; 7 bases line up with TRBD1. CDR3: CASSQEGAQDRFSQTQYF. In DNA form, the CDR3 reads TGTGCCAGCAGCCAAGAGGGGGCCCAGGACAGGTTCAGCCAGACCCAGTACTTC.